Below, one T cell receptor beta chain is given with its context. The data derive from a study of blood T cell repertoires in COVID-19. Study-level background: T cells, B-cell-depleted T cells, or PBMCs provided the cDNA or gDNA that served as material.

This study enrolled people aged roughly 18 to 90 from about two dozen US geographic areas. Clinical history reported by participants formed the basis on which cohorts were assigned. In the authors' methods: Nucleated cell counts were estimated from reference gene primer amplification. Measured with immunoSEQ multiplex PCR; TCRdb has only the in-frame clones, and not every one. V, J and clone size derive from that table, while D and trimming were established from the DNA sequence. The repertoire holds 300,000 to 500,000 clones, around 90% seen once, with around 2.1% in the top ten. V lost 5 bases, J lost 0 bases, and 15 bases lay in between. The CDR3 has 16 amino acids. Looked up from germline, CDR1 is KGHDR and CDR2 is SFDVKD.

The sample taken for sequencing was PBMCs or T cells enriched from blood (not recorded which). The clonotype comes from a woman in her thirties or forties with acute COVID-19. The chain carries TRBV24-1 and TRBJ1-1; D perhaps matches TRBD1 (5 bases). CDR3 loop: CATSALRQRLNTEAFF. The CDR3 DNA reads TGTGCCACCAGTGCCCTTAGACAGAGACTGAACACTGAAGCTTTCTTT.